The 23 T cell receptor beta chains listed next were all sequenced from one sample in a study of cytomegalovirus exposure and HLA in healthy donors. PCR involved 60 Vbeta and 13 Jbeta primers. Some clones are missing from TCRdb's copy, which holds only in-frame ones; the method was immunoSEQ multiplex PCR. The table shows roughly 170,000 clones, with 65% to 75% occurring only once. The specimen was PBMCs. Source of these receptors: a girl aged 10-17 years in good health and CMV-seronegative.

The CDR3 loop reads CASSESSMFPTDTQYF. CDR3 DNA sequence: TGCGCCAGCAGTGAGTCATCCATGTTCCCCACAGATACGCAGTATTTT. This sequence joins TRBV10-1 and TRBJ2-3; no firm D call. Deletions cut 0 bases from V and 2 bases from J, with 12 bases between. The CDR3 has 16 amino acids. Looked up from germline, CDR1 is WNHNN and CDR2 is SYGVQD (reference sequence).

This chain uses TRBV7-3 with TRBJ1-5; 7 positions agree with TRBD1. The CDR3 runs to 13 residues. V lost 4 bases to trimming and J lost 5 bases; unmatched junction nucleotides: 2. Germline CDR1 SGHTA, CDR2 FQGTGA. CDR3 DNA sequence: TGTGCCAGCAGCTGGGACAGTGATCAGCCCCAGCATTTT. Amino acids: CASSWDSDQPQHF.

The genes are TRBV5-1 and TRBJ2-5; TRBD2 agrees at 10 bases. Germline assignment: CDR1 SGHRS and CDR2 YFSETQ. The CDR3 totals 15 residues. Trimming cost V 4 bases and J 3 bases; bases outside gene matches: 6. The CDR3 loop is CASSPTGLAEETQYF. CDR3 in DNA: TGCGCCAGCAGCCCAACCGGACTAGCGGAAGAGACCCAGTACTTC. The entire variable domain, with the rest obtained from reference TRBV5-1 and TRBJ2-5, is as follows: KAGVTQTPRYLIKTRGQQVTLSCSPISGHRSVSWYQQTPGQGLQFLFEYFSETQRNKGNFPGRFSGRQFSNSRSEMNVSTLELGDSALYLCASSPTGLAEETQYFGPGTRLLVL.

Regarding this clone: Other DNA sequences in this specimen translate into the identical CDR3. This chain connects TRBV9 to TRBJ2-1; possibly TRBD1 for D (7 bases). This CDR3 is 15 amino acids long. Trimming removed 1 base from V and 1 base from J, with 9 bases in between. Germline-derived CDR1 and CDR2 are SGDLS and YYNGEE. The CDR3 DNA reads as TGTGCCAGCAGCGTATCAGGGGGGTCCTACAATGAGCAGTTCTTC. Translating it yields CASSVSGGSYNEQFF.

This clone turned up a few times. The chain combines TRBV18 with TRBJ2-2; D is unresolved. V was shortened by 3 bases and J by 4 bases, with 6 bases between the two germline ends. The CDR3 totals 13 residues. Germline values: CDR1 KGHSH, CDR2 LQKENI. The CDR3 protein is CASSPYSTGELFF. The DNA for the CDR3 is TGTGCCAGCTCACCTTACTCCACCGGGGAGCTGTTTTTT.

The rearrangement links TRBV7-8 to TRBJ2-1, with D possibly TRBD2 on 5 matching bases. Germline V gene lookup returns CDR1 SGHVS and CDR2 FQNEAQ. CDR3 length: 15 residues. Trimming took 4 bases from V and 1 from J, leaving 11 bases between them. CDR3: CASSYSEGSYNEQFF. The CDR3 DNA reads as TGTGCCAGCAGCTATAGTGAGGGTTCCTACAATGAGCAGTTCTTC. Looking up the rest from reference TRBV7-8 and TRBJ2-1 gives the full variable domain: GAGVSQSPRYKVAKRGQDVALRCDPISGHVSLFWYQQALGQGPEFLTYFQNEAQLDKSGLPSDRFFAERPEGSVSTLKIQRTQQEDSAVYLCASSYSEGSYNEQFFGPGTRLTVL.

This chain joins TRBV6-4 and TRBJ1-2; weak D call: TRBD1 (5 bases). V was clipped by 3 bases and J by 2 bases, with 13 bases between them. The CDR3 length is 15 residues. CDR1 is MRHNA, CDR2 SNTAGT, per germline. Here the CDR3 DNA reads TGTGCCAGCAGTGAAGGGGCAGGGATGAACTATGGCTACACCTTC. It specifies CASSEGAGMNYGYTF.

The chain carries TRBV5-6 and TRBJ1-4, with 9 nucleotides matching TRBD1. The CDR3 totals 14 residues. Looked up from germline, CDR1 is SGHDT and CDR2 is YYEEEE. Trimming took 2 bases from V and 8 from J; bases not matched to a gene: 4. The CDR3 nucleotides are TGTGCCAGCAGCTTCGGACAGGGGAGAGAAAAACTGTTTTTT. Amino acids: CASSFGQGREKLFF.

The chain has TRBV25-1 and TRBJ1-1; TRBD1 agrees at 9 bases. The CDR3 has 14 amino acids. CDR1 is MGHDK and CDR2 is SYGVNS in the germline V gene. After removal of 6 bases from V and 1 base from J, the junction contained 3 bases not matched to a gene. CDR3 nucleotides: TGTGCCAGCAGGCCGGACAGGGGGAACACTGAAGCTTTCTTT. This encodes CASRPDRGNTEAFF.

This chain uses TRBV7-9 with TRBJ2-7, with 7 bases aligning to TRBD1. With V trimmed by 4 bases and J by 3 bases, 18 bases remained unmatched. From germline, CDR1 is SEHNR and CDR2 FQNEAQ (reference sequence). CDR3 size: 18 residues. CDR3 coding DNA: TGTGCCAGCAGCTCCAAGGGGGCCCCGGGACAAGGGTTCTACGAGCAGTACTTC. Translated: CASSSKGAPGQGFYEQYF. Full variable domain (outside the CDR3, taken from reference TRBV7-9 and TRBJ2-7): DTGVSQNPRHKITKRGQNVTFRCDPISEHNRLYWYRQTLGQGPEFLTYFQNEAQLEKSRLLSDRFSAERPKGSFSTLEIQRTEQGDSAMYLCASSSKGAPGQGFYEQYFGPGTRLTVT.

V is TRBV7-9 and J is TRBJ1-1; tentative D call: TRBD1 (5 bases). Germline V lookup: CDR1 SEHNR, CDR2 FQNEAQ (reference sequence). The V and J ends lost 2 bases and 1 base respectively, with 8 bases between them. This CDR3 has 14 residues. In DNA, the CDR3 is TGTGCCAGCAGCTTATCACAGGCGAACACTGAAGCTTTCTTT. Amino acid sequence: CASSLSQANTEAFF.

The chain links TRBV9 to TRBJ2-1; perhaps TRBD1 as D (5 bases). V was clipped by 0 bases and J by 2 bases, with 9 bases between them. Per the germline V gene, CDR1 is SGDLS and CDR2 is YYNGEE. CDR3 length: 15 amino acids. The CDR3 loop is CASSVDVGAYNEQFF. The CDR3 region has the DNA TGTGCCAGCAGCGTAGATGTAGGGGCCTACAATGAGCAGTTCTTC.

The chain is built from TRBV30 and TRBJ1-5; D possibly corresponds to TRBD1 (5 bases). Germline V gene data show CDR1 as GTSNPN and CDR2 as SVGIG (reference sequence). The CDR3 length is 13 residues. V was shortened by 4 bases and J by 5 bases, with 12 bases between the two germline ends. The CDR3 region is CAWKGRDDQPQHF. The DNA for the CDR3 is TGTGCCTGGAAGGGGAGGGATGATCAGCCCCAGCATTTT.

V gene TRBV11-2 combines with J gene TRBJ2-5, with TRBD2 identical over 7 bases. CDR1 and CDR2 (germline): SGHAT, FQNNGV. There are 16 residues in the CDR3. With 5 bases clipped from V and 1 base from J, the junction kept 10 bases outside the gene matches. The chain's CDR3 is CASSPGTITFQETQYF. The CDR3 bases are TGTGCCAGCAGCCCCGGGACTATAACATTCCAAGAGACCCAGTACTTC.

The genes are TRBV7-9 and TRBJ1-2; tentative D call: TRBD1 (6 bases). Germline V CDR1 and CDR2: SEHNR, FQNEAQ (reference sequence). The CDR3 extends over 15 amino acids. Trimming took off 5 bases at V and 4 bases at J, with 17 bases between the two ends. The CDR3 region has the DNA TGTGCCAGCAGCCCAGGGGCGCAGGGATCCTATGGCTACACCTTC. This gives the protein CASSPGAQGSYGYTF.

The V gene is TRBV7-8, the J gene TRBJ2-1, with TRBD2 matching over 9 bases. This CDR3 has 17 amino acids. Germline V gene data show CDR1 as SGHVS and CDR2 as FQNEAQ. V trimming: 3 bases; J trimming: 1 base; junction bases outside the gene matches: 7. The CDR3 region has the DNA TGTGCCAGCAGCTTCTTAAGCGGGGGGTGGTCCTACAATGAGCAGTTCTTC. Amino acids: CASSFLSGGWSYNEQFF.

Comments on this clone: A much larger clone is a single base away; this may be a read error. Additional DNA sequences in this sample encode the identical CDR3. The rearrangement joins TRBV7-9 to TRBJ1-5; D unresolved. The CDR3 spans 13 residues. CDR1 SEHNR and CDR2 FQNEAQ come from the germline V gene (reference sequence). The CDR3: CASSLNWNQPQHF. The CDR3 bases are TGTGCCAGTAGCTTAAACTGGAATCAGCCCCAGCATTTT.

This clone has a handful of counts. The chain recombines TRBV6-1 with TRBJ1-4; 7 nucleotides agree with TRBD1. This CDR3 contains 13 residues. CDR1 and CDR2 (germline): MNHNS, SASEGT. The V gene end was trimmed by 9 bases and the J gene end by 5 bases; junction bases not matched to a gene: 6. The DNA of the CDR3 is TGTGCCAGTAAGAGAGGGGGCAATGAAAAACTGTTTTTT. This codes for CASKRGGNEKLFF.

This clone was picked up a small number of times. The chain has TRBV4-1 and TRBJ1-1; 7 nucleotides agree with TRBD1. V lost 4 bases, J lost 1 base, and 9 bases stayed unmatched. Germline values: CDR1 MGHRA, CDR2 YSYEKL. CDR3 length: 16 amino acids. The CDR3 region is CASSPPGTARNTEAFF. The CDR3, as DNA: TGCGCCAGCAGCCCCCCCGGGACAGCTAGGAACACTGAAGCTTTCTTT.

The CDR3 coding sequence is TGTGCCAGCAGTCGGGAACAGGGGGTCACAGATACGCAGTATTTT. Amino acids: CASSREQGVTDTQYF. The chain joins TRBV27 to TRBJ2-3, with TRBD1 matching 8 bases. The germline V gene encodes CDR1 MNHEY and CDR2 SMNVEV (reference sequence). The junction had 6 bases not matched to a gene; V was cut back by 5 bases and J by 2 bases. This CDR3 is 15 amino acids long.

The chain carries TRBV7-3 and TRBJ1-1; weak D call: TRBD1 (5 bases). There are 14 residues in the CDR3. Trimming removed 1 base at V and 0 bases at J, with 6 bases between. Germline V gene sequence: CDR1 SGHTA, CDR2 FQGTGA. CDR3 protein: CASSLRQLNTEAFF. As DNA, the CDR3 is TGTGCCAGCAGCTTAAGACAGCTGAACACTGAAGCTTTCTTT.

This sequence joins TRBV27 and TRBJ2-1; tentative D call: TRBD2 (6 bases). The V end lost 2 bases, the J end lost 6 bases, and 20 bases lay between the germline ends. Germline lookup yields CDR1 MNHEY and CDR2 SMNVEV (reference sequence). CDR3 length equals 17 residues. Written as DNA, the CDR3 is TGTGCCAGCAGTTTAACCCCAATGTGGGCGGGACGCAATGAGCAGTTCTTC. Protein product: CASSLTPMWAGRNEQFF.

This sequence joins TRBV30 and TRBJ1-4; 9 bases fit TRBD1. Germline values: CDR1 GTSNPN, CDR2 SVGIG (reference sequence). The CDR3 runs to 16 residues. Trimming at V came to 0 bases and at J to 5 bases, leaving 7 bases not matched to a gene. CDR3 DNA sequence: TGTGCCTGGAGTGTACCGGGGACAGGGCTGAATGAAAAACTGTTTTTT. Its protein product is CAWSVPGTGLNEKLFF.